The 27 T cell receptor beta chains below were found in one sample sequenced in a study of blood T cell repertoires in COVID-19. Clones were sequenced by immunoSEQ multiplex PCR, and TCRdb holds only the in-frame ones, with some missing. The repertoire holds approximately 50,000 clones, with 70% to 80% as singletons. Input material: peripheral blood. These receptors were obtained from a man between 65 and 85 years old with acute or convalescent COVID-19.

The rearrangement joins TRBV6-2 or TRBV6-3 to TRBJ2-3; the match to TRBD1 covers 9 bases. The CDR3 runs 15 residues. Germline loops: CDR1 MNHEY, CDR2 SVGEGT. The V gene end was trimmed by 5 bases and the J gene end by 6 bases; junction bases not matched to a gene: 9. The CDR3 DNA reads TGTGCCAGCAGTAGGCCCTGGGGACAGGGTGATACGCAGTATTTT. It yields the protein CASSRPWGQGDTQYF.

This clone was found a few times. As DNA, the CDR3 is TGTGCCAGCAGCTCCCGGGACAGGGGGCAAAGCAGCAATCAGCCCCAGCATTTT. Translating gives CASSSRDRGQSSNQPQHF. The chain links TRBV7-3 to TRBJ1-5; 12 bases are shared with TRBD1. The CDR3 consists of 18 residues. With 4 bases clipped from V and 1 base from J, the junction kept 8 bases outside the gene matches. Germline V lookup: CDR1 SGHTA, CDR2 FQGTGA.

The chain's CDR3 is CASSSRGGAYNEQFF. In DNA, the CDR3 is TGTGCCAGCAGCTCACGAGGAGGGGCCTACAATGAGCAGTTCTTC. The chain carries TRBV3-1 (or the pseudogene TRBV3-2) and TRBJ2-1; possible D gene TRBD2, 6 bases. This CDR3 comprises 15 residues. V was cut by 5 bases and J by 2 bases, with 13 bases left in between. In germline, CDR1 is LGHDT, CDR2 YNNKEL (reference sequence).

This clone occurred once. The rearrangement links TRBV6-2 or TRBV6-3 to TRBJ1-3, with D possibly being TRBD1 (5 bases). The CDR3 runs 16 residues. Between the trimmed V and J ends, which lost 2 bases and 2 bases, there was a span of 13 bases. The germline CDR1 and CDR2 sequences are MNHEY and SVGEGT. For the CDR3, the DNA is TGTGCCAGCAGTTACATGGGAGGGGAAGCTGGAAACACCATATATTTT. It specifies CASSYMGGEAGNTIYF.

In this sample, this clone turned up a few times. The V call is TRBV19, the J call TRBJ1-2; D is ambiguous. This CDR3 region has 15 residues. Trimming removed 1 base from V and 5 bases from J, with 14 bases in between. The germline CDR1 and CDR2 sequences are LNHDA and SQIVND (reference sequence). Here the CDR3 DNA reads TGTGCCAGTAGTATAGGGCCAGCGAGCAAGTATGGCTACACCTTC. Protein sequence: CASSIGPASKYGYTF.

V and J are TRBV27 and TRBJ2-5, with TRBD1 as a possible D gene (5 bases). The germline CDR1 and CDR2 sequences are MNHEY and SMNVEV (reference sequence). The CDR3 is 15 amino acids. Trimming stripped 5 bases from V and 3 bases from J, with 16 bases between. The DNA for the CDR3 is TGTGCCAGCAGTCCGAGCGACTGGACAAAAGAGACCCAGTACTTC. It yields the protein CASSPSDWTKETQYF.

This chain links TRBV6-5 with TRBJ2-5; 14 bases are shared with TRBD2. The trim removed 6 bases at V and 3 bases at J, leaving 3 bases unmatched. The CDR3 runs 15 residues. Germline V CDR1 and CDR2: MNHEY, SVGAGI. The CDR3 region is CASSLGLAGEETQYF. In nucleotides, the CDR3 is TGTGCCAGCAGCCTGGGACTAGCGGGAGAAGAGACCCAGTACTTC.

This chain connects TRBV4-1 to TRBJ1-5; 10 bases are shared with TRBD1. CDR3 length: 14 residues. V shed 3 bases and J 6 bases; nucleotides not matched to a gene: 2. The germline V gene has CDR1 MGHRA and CDR2 YSYEKL. The CDR3: CASSQTGGSQPQHF. The CDR3 bases are TGCGCCAGCAGCCAGACAGGGGGCTCTCAGCCCCAGCATTTT.

V is TRBV2 and J is TRBJ2-3; D is ambiguous. The germline CDR1 and CDR2 sequences are SNHLY and FYNNEI. The CDR3 has 15 amino acids. Trimming took off 3 bases at V and 0 bases at J, with 10 bases between the two ends. In DNA, the CDR3 is TGTGCCAGCAGTGATTCCCTTACTAGCACAGATACGCAGTATTTT. Residues: CASSDSLTSTDTQYF.

In its sample, this clone was seen many times. The gene calls are TRBV6-8 and TRBJ1-5; D is uncertain. The CDR3 loop spans 12 amino acids. Germline V lookup: CDR1 MNHGY, CDR2 SAAAGT. V dropped 6 bases and J dropped 7 bases, with 10 bases sitting between them. CDR3 loop: CASRWAGQPQHF. DNA for the CDR3: TGTGCCAGCAGATGGGCTGGGCAGCCCCAGCATTTT.

The chain uses TRBV18 and TRBJ2-1, with D unresolved. The CDR3 extends over 16 amino acids. V was clipped by 3 bases and J by 0 bases, with 12 bases between them. CDR1 and CDR2 (germline): KGHSH, LQKENI. This chain's CDR3 is CASSPNYLSSYNEQFF. CDR3 coding DNA: TGTGCCAGCTCACCTAACTATTTGAGCTCCTACAATGAGCAGTTCTTC.

The genes are TRBV6-5 and TRBJ1-3; 10 positions match TRBD1. V lost 6 bases and J lost 5; bases outside the gene matches: 7. CDR1 and CDR2 (germline): MNHEY, SVGAGI. This CDR3 is built from 15 residues. Here the CDR3 DNA reads TGTGCCAGCAGCCCCAGACAGGGGGCCAGAAACACCATATATTTT. Protein: CASSPRQGARNTIYF.

With regard to this clone: Mismatch with germline at one junction end may stem from a read error. The J gene is TRBJ1-4, the V gene TRBV19, with TRBD1 matching 10 bases. This CDR3 has 12 residues. CDR1 LNHDA and CDR2 SQIVND come from the germline V gene (reference sequence). The CDR3 DNA sequence: TGTGCCAGTAGTATAACGCCGGGACAGGGGCCTTTT. It is translated as CASSITPGQGPF.

In this sample, this clone turned up a few times. V is TRBV30 and J is TRBJ1-6, with D unresolved. CDR1 and CDR2 from the germline V gene are GTSNPN and SVGIG (reference sequence). With 0 bases removed from V and 6 bases from J, the gap between germline ends came to 15 bases. The CDR3 extends over 16 amino acids. The DNA for the CDR3 is TGTGCCTGGAGTGTATTATCGGCAGGCGCTAATTCACCCCTCCACTTT. Amino acid sequence: CAWSVLSAGANSPLHF.

The V and J genes are TRBV7-2 and TRBJ2-3, with 9 bases that match TRBD1. V lost 8 bases to trimming and J lost 2 bases; unmatched junction nucleotides: 2. CDR1 is SGHTA and CDR2 is FQGNSA in the germline V gene. The CDR3 extends over 13 amino acids. The CDR3 nucleotides are TGTGCCAGCGGACAGGGGTTCACAGATACGCAGTATTTT. It specifies CASGQGFTDTQYF.

The J gene is TRBJ1-2, the V gene TRBV6-2 or TRBV6-3; D uncertain. This CDR3 is built from 14 residues. CDR1 and CDR2 from the germline V gene are MNHEY and SVGEGT. Trimming took 1 base from V and 3 from J, leaving 9 bases between them. The CDR3 DNA reads as TGTGCCAGCAGTTACTTAGTACGAGACTATGGCTACACCTTC. Translating gives CASSYLVRDYGYTF.

The V and J genes are TRBV5-1 and TRBJ1-2; 11 nucleotides agree with TRBD1. Germline assignment: CDR1 SGHRS and CDR2 YFSETQ. The V segment lost 0 bases and the J segment 4 bases; nucleotides outside the gene matches: 8. CDR3 length: 17 amino acids. The CDR3 coding sequence is TGCGCCAGCAGCTTGGTAGGACAGGGGGCCGGAGGCTATGGCTACACCTTC. Translated: CASSLVGQGAGGYGYTF.

V and J are TRBV11-2 and TRBJ2-3; unclear D gene. The CDR3 is 15 residues long. Germline CDR1 is SGHAT and CDR2 is FQNNGV. Trimming pared 5 bases from V and 0 bases from J, leaving 12 bases between. CDR3 nucleotide sequence: TGTGCCAGCAGCCCCCTTGTAATTAGCACAGATACGCAGTATTTT. This encodes CASSPLVISTDTQYF.

V is TRBV4-2 and J is TRBJ1-6; tentatively, D is TRBD1 (6 bases). The CDR3 has 16 residues. V was clipped by 5 bases and J by 8 bases, with 19 bases between them. In germline, CDR1 is LGHNA, CDR2 YNFKEQ. CDR3 sequence reads: CASSYHTGRLDSPLHF. The CDR3, as DNA: TGTGCCAGCAGCTACCACACAGGGCGTTTGGATTCACCCCTCCACTTT.

The genes are TRBV4-2 and TRBJ1-5; D is unresolved. V lost 0 bases to trimming and J lost 9 bases, with 9 bases between them. The CDR3 is 13 amino acids. CDR1 and CDR2 from the germline V gene are LGHNA and YNFKEQ. CDR3 DNA: TGTGCCAGCAGCCAAGATGGGGAGAGGCCCCAGCATTTT. Protein sequence: CASSQDGERPQHF.

The rearrangement uses TRBV29-1 and TRBJ1-2; D might be TRBD1 (5 bases). This CDR3 contains 13 residues. Germline CDR1 and CDR2: SQVTM and ANQGSEA. V lost 5 bases and J lost 7, with 17 bases in between. The CDR3 sequence is CSVYLGEGRGYTF. The DNA for the CDR3 is TGCAGCGTTTATCTAGGGGAAGGACGTGGCTACACCTTC.

This chain connects TRBV7-7 to TRBJ2-2; 7 bases agree with TRBD2. This CDR3 spans 15 amino acids. Germline V lookup: CDR1 SSHAT, CDR2 FNYEAQ (reference sequence). The CDR3 DNA follows: TGTGCTAGCTCCCGAGGACTAGTAGGCACCGGGGAGCTGTTTTTT. Translating gives CASSRGLVGTGELFF.

CDR3 protein: CASSTPGYSYEQYF. Written as DNA, the CDR3 is TGTGCCAGCAGCACCCCAGGTTACTCCTACGAGCAGTACTTC. This chain uses TRBV11-2 with TRBJ2-7; D uncertain. CDR1 and CDR2 (germline): SGHAT, FQNNGV. This CDR3 comprises 14 residues. Trimming cost V 5 bases and J 0 bases, with 11 bases left between them.

V is TRBV10-3 and J is TRBJ1-5; D is ambiguous. The V end lost 4 bases, the J end lost 2 bases, and 15 bases lay between the germline ends. The germline V gene has CDR1 ENHRY and CDR2 SYGVKD. This CDR3 has 16 amino acids. The CDR3 bases are TGTGCCATCAGTGTAAGCAGCGGAGAGGGCAATCAGCCCCAGCATTTT. It encodes CAISVSSGEGNQPQHF.

This clone showed up just once. V and J are TRBV14 and TRBJ1-2; D not resolved. Germline V gene lookup returns CDR1 SGHDN and CDR2 FVKESK. There are 15 residues in the CDR3. V shed 0 bases and J shed 5 bases, with 13 bases lying between them. For the CDR3, the DNA is TGTGCCAGCAGCCAAGAAGGTGGCAGCGCATATGGCTACACCTTC. Translated: CASSQEGGSAYGYTF.

The chain employs TRBV9 and TRBJ2-7, with TRBD2 as a possible D gene (6 bases). Germline CDR1 reads SGDLS; CDR2 reads YYNGEE. CDR3 length: 12 residues. The V end was cut by 3 bases, the J end by 2 bases, with 6 bases between. The CDR3 DNA is TGTGCCAGCAGCGGGGGGGCCTACGAGCAGTACTTC. This sequence encodes CASSGGAYEQYF.

This clone was seen a few times. The J gene is TRBJ2-7, the V gene TRBV10-3; weak D call: TRBD1 (7 bases). The CDR3 consists of 12 residues. Germline V CDR1 and CDR2: ENHRY, SYGVKD. V was trimmed by 5 bases and J by 7 bases, leaving 12 bases between them. The CDR3 nucleotides read TGTGCCATCAGTACAGGGGACTGGGAGCAGTACTTC. This sequence encodes CAISTGDWEQYF.